A selection of T cell receptor beta chains follows, all from one sample in a study of blood T cells in healthy people across ages. In TCRdb, the 5' RACE reads were re-called with MiXCR into one record per CDR3 protein. In the table there are roughly 800,000 distinct CDR3 sequences, more than 45% of which are singletons. The sample was blood. These receptor sequences come from a man in his thirties or forties in good health. Both conserved end residues are trimmed from each CDR3.

v_call cdr3_aa
TRBV6-2/TRBV6-3 ASSYRDNEQF
TRBV20-1 SARDRTGWSYNEQF
TRBV13 ASSSDPQETQY
TRBV27 ASSPSSRGTSGRENEQF
TRBV20-1 SEDTDTQY
TRBV9 ASSVEFNTDTQY
TRBV4-2 ASSQDFSGGAPGEQF
TRBV6-2/TRBV6-3 ASRNGGSYNEQF
TRBV27 ASSLTLDAGYT
TRBV6-5 ASTQAPSGDTQY
TRBV5-1 ASSLVLAGTPYEQY
TRBV28 ASGTSGRITDTQY
TRBV20-1 SALNREDSYEQY
TRBV4-2 ASSLEGNYEQY
TRBV6-1 ASSTDGAAKTQY
TRBV5-5 ASSLRLAGAQETQY
TRBV11-2 ASSHSLAGAGEQF
TRBV5-1 ASSPSNIYEQY
TRBV20-1 SATGQPSTDTQY
TRBV7-2 ASSLGLFMDYGYT
TRBV4-3 ASSQNLAVRTETQY
TRBV12-3/TRBV12-4 ASSLQAGADIQY
TRBV6-2/TRBV6-3 ASSLTGVSYNEQF
TRBV20-1 SASVTSTQY
TRBV7-2 ASSSPGRARETQY
TRBV4-3 ASSQVASSYEQY
TRBV7-9 ASSLDLSGREDTQY
TRBV4-3 ASSRGRASPLH
TRBV6-5 ASSSERGGGETQY
TRBV6-1 ASSETSGTGQETQY
TRBV7-9 ASSLLRDGSPYEQY
TRBV4-3 ASSQDSGYEQY
TRBV12-3/TRBV12-4 ASRRPGQGYNEQF
TRBV10-3 AISESGGPHEQY
TRBV5-1 ASSSRHSTGELF
TRBV2 ASSRERTYNEQF
TRBV2 ATRTGSKENIQY
TRBV12-3/TRBV12-4 ASSLIGRGTDTQY
TRBV10-3 AISGEAAAHSYNEQF
TRBV27 ASSPGGAGELF
TRBV6-2/TRBV6-3 ASSYEWAVSGEQY
TRBV6-5 ASRFAFQNTEAF
TRBV11-2 ASSLRALGGGKASTDTQY
TRBV6-2/TRBV6-3 ASSYRWGASTDTQY
TRBV9 TSAAESTDTQY
TRBV2 ASSPTTSGLSYNEQF
TRBV7-8 ASSLGVVDETQY
TRBV12-3/TRBV12-4 ASGGIRYEQY
TRBV7-9 ASSYIRGPAYGYT
TRBV27 ASSRRPGELF
TRBV6-5 ASSYSRGAKIYNEQF
TRBV18 ASSPPSGASEQF